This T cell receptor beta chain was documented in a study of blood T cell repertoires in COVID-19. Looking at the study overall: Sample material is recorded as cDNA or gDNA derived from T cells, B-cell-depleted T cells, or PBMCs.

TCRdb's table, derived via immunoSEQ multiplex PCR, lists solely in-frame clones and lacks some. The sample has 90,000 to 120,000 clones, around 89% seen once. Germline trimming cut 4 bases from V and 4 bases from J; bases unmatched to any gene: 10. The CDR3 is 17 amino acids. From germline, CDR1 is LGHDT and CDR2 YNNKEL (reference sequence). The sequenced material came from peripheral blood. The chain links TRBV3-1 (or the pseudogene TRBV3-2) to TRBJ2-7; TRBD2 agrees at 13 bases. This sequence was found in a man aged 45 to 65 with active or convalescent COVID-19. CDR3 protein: CASSLDRGLAGMYEQYF. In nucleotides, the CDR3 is TGTGCCAGCAGCCTTGACCGGGGACTAGCGGGAATGTACGAGCAGTACTTC.